The T cell receptor (beta chain) under discussion was sequenced for a study of CD8 T cells in Susac syndrome. Reverse transcription of roughly 0.45 to 1 ug RNA was performed with random hexamers. TCRdb fed the immunoSEQ multiplex PCR reads into MiXCR, producing one record per CDR3 protein. Seen here are 160,000 or so distinct CDR3 sequences, around 95% observed once, and the top ten hold 0.13%. V gave up 5 bases and J gave up 10 bases, with 15 bases separating them. The CDR3 consists of 14 residues. Germline V gene sequence: CDR1 SGHAT, CDR2 FQDESV (reference sequence). Sequences were obtained from CD4+ T cells from PBMCs. The TCR originated in a human donor in good health. This chain joins TRBV11-1 and TRBJ1-6; D perhaps matches TRBD1 (5 bases). CDR3 in amino acids: CASSGTQGESPLHF. The CDR3 DNA follows: TGTGCCAGCAGCGGGACCCAGGGAGAGTCACCCCTCCACTTT.